A single sample is the source of the 4 T cell receptor beta chains below, sequenced in a study of cytomegalovirus exposure and HLA in healthy donors. It was with 60 Vbeta and 13 Jbeta primers that the PCR ran. The data were produced by immunoSEQ multiplex PCR, yet TCRdb's version contains in-frame clones alone and is incomplete. The sample has fewer than 200,000 clones, approximately 80% seen once; the top ten hold around 0.46%. Sequenced sample: PBMCs. The source of these receptors is a woman aged 50 to 60 in good health and CMV-seronegative.

The chain links TRBV19 to TRBJ2-3, with D tentatively TRBD1 (5 bases). Looked up from germline, CDR1 is LNHDA and CDR2 is SQIVND (reference sequence). Between the trimmed V and J ends, which lost 9 bases and 2 bases, there was a span of 15 bases. The CDR3 has 14 amino acids. The CDR3: CASTFRVHTDTQYF. CDR3 nucleotide sequence: TGTGCCAGCACTTTCAGGGTACACACAGATACGCAGTATTTT.

V and J are TRBV27 and TRBJ1-1, with D maybe TRBD1 (6 bases). This CDR3 region has 16 residues. From germline, CDR1 is MNHEY and CDR2 SMNVEV (reference sequence). V lost 5 bases and J 4 bases, leaving 20 bases between the germline ends. CDR3 amino acids: CASSRRAGARGTEAFF. The CDR3 DNA reads TGTGCCAGCAGTCGGCGGGCAGGGGCTAGAGGCACTGAAGCTTTCTTT.

The chain combines TRBV28 with TRBJ2-7; a weak D match, TRBD2 (6 bases). The CDR3 loop spans 14 amino acids. The V and J ends lost 2 bases and 4 bases respectively, with 12 bases between them. In germline, CDR1 is MDHEN, CDR2 SYDVKM. This CDR3 reads CASSLGGWQYEQYF. In nucleotides, the CDR3 is TGTGCCAGCAGTTTAGGGGGGTGGCAATACGAGCAGTACTTC.

The chain links TRBV6-5 to TRBJ2-5, with D tentatively TRBD2 (6 bases). This CDR3 is 15 amino acids long. Trimming pared 0 bases from V and 4 bases from J, leaving 12 bases between. Germline loops: CDR1 MNHEY, CDR2 SVGAGI. The CDR3 loop reads CASSYSGGLRETQYF. DNA of the CDR3: TGTGCCAGCAGTTACTCGGGGGGACTCAGAGAGACCCAGTACTTC.